One and the same sample provided the 18 T cell receptor beta chains below, sequenced in a study of tumor-infiltrating lymphocytes in primary liver carcinoma. Alongside blood RNA obtained from unsorted whole blood, germline DNA was also extracted. The researchers produced TCR beta cDNA from approximately 460 ng total RNA with a constant-region primer. Modified slightly, ARM-PCR produced TCR beta libraries over three nested multiplex PCR rounds. Running approximately 10 cycles apiece, the first two PCR rounds relied on TRBV1-TRBV30 forward primers together with a C-beta reverse primer. TCRdb passed the multiplex PCR reads through MiXCR, listing each CDR3 protein once. The sample records some 320,000 distinct CDR3 sequences, less than 75% being singletons. The sequencing sample was made of peripheral blood. The receptors come from a man in his forties with primary liver carcinoma and hepatitis B virus infection.

This clonotype appeared once. The conserved closing phenylalanine or tryptophan is absent in this CDR3, likely reflecting a read error. The rearrangement joins TRBV4-1 to TRBJ1-4; 9 bases match TRBD1. The CDR3 extends over 13 amino acids. Looked up from germline, CDR1 is MGHRA and CDR2 is YSYEKL. The CDR3: CASKDRGGEKLFL. CDR3 nucleotide sequence: TGCGCCAGCAAGGACAGGGGAGGTGAAAAGCTGTTTCTT.

The V gene is TRBV6-2 or TRBV6-3, the J gene TRBJ2-7, with no clear D. Trimming left V 7 bases short and J 3 bases short, with 19 bases between. The CDR3 is 15 amino acids. CDR1 and CDR2 (germline): MNHEY, SVGEGT. The CDR3 bases are TGTGCCAGCATCCACTCTAACGGGCAGAACTACGAGCAGTACTTC. Its translation: CASIHSNGQNYEQYF.

The rearrangement uses TRBV11-3 and TRBJ2-1; the D gene is possibly TRBD1 (6 bases). The germline V and J ends were trimmed by 2 bases and 9 bases, with 20 bases remaining between them. The CDR3 extends over 16 amino acids. Germline CDR1 is SGHNT and CDR2 is YENEEA. The CDR3: CASSLTVRGGDSEQFF. CDR3 bases: TGTGCCAGCAGCTTAACGGTCCGAGGGGGAGACAGTGAGCAGTTCTTC.

The chain couples TRBV11-2 to TRBJ2-1, with a possible D match to TRBD1 (5 bases). The J call is uncertain, as TRBJ2-7 better fits the DNA end. The length of the CDR3 is 14 residues. Germline V gene data show CDR1 as SGHAT and CDR2 as FQNNGV. The CDR3 DNA is TGTGCCAGCAGCTTGTTGGGGTTCGACAGTGAGCAGTACTTC. Residues: CASSLLGFDSEQYF.

In this sample, this clonotype turned up many times. This rearrangement joins TRBV4-1 to TRBJ1-1, with TRBD1 identical over 9 bases. The CDR3 has 15 residues. V was clipped by 3 bases and J by 5 bases; unmatched bases: 7. Germline V CDR1 and CDR2: MGHRA, YSYEKL. The CDR3 DNA sequence: TGCGCCAGCAGCCAGGGGGGACAGGGAGGAACTGAAGCTTTCTTT. Residues: CASSQGGQGGTEAFF.

This clonotype was observed a few times. The chain links TRBV4-1 to TRBJ2-6; D is perhaps TRBD2 (7 bases). V dropped 4 bases and J dropped 4 bases, with 11 bases sitting between them. CDR1 is MGHRA and CDR2 is YSYEKL in the germline V gene. CDR3 length: 15 amino acids. For the CDR3, the DNA is TGCGCCAGCAGCCGGGGGGGCGGGGGGGCCAACGTCCTGACTTTC. Translation gives CASSRGGGGANVLTF.

This clonotype turned up a few times. V usage is TRBV10-3 and J usage is TRBJ2-1, with TRBD2 as a possible D gene (5 bases). Between the trimmed V and J ends, which lost 4 bases and 1 base, there was a span of 20 bases. The CDR3 has 18 amino acids. Germline loops: CDR1 ENHRY, CDR2 SYGVKD. DNA of the CDR3: TGTGCCATCAGTGTAGCCCTCCCGGGATCGGCGTCCTACAATGAGCAGTTCTTC. Its translation: CAISVALPGSASYNEQFF.

This clonotype was observed at least ten times. The rearrangement uses TRBV4-2 and TRBJ2-1; TRBD2 agrees at 10 bases. The CDR3 sequence is 16 residues long. CDR1 and CDR2 (germline): LGHNA, YNFKEQ. V lost 2 bases to trimming and J lost 6 bases; unmatched junction nucleotides: 7. The DNA of the CDR3 is TGTGCCAGCAGCCAACGCCTAGCGGGAGCCGGCAATGAGCAGTTCTTC. It translates to CASSQRLAGAGNEQFF.

Comment on this clonotype: This could be a read error, since a much larger clone is one nucleotide away. The chain combines TRBV6-5 with TRBJ2-7, with 9 bases identical to TRBD2. The ends lost 5 bases at V and 4 bases at J; junction bases unmatched: 15. The CDR3 extends over 17 amino acids. The V gene's germline CDR1 is MNHEY and CDR2 SVGAGI. The CDR3 DNA reads as TGTGCCAGCAGTCCCGGTCTAGCGGGAAAAGGAGGTTACGAGCAGTACTTC. This encodes CASSPGLAGKGGYEQYF.

Turning to this clonotype: Its ends do not fully match the called genes, so a read error is possible. The chain is built from TRBV11-1 and TRBJ2-4; TRBD2 matches at 11 bases. This CDR3 is 17 amino acids long. Per the germline V gene, CDR1 is SGHAT and CDR2 is FQDESV (reference sequence). CDR3 protein: CASSFPGTSGTKNVQYF. CDR3 bases: TGTGCCAGCAGCTTTCCCGGGACTAGCGGTACCAAAAACGTTCAGTATTTC.

This chain joins TRBV7-8 and TRBJ1-4; TRBD1 might be the D (5 bases). The CDR3 covers 15 residues. The V end was cut by 2 bases, the J end by 8 bases, with 15 bases between. Germline CDR1 and CDR2: SGHVS and FQNEAQ. CDR3 DNA: TGTGCCAGCAGCTTACTGGGGGGGATCGGGGAAAAACTGTTTTTT. It specifies CASSLLGGIGEKLFF.

On this clonotype: One base away lies a much larger clone, so this may be a sequencing read error. The chain carries TRBV6-6 and TRBJ2-3; the match to TRBD1 covers 10 bases. CDR1 is MNHNY and CDR2 is SVGAGI in the germline V gene (reference sequence). The CDR3 spans 14 residues. The V gene end was trimmed by 7 bases and the J gene end by 4 bases; junction bases not matched to a gene: 5. The CDR3 coding sequence is TGTGCCAGCATACGGGACAGGGGAGCAGATACGCAGTATTTT. Its protein product is CASIRDRGADTQYF.

Details on this clonotype: A much bigger clone sits one base away, suggesting this may be a read error. The rearrangement uses TRBV10-3 and TRBJ2-3; no reliable D call. The CDR3 is 11 amino acids. Germline CDR1 is ENHRY and CDR2 is SYGVKD. CDR3 DNA: TGTGTCATTCAGATCACAGATACGCAGTATTTT. Translated: CVIQITDTQYF.

Of note for this clonotype: A much larger clone lies one base from this, so it may be a read error. The V call is TRBV6-1, the J call TRBJ2-5; unclear D gene. This CDR3 has 13 residues. The V gene's germline CDR1 is MNHNS and CDR2 SASEGT. CDR3 in DNA: TGTGCCAACAGTAGACTTGGCCAAGAGACCCAGTACTTC. Translating gives CANSRLGQETQYF.

The chain employs TRBV4-1 and TRBJ2-1; no reliable D call. In germline, CDR1 is MGHRA, CDR2 YSYEKL. V was trimmed by 1 base and J by 16 bases, leaving 20 bases between them. The CDR3 contains 14 residues. CDR3 sequence reads: CASSQVDGWNERFF. The CDR3 DNA is TGCGCCAGCAGCCAAGTTGATGGGTGGAATGAGCGATTCTTC.

In the case of this clonotype: At one end, the junction sequence differs from germline, possibly due to a read error. The chain couples TRBV5-4 to TRBJ2-1, with no clear D. CDR1 is SGHNT and CDR2 is YYREEE in the germline V gene (reference sequence). The CDR3 is 11 amino acids. CDR3 DNA: TGTGTCAGCAGCTTGTACAATGAGCAGTTCTTC. Its protein product is CVSSLYNEQFF.

About this clonotype: A clone one base away is much larger, so this may be a read error. The chain carries TRBV10-3 and TRBJ2-1; D may be TRBD1 (7 bases). The CDR3 length is 18 residues. V lost 10 bases, J lost 0 bases, and 25 bases lay in between. CDR1 is ENHRY, CDR2 SYGVKD, per germline. CDR3 in amino acids: CATAAPGQAGNSYNEQFF. CDR3 nucleotide sequence: TGTGCCACCGCCGCCCCCGGACAGGCGGGAAACTCCTACAATGAGCAGTTCTTC.

The rearrangement uses TRBV5-6 and TRBJ2-5; 7 nucleotides align to TRBD1. This CDR3 has 13 amino acids. From germline, CDR1 is SGHDT and CDR2 YYEEEE. Trimming at V came to 6 bases and at J to 9 bases, leaving 11 bases not matched to a gene. CDR3 region: CASNLDRQQSQYF. The CDR3 nucleotides are TGTGCCAGCAACCTGGACAGGCAACAGTCCCAGTACTTC.